This TCR beta chain was captured by sequencing in a study of T cells in Graves' hyperthyroidism and ophthalmopathy. Enrolled ophthalmopathy patients presented with a Clinical Activity Score of at least 3, a NOSPECS grade of at least 4, and disease duration under 3 months. TCR beta CDR3 regions were amplified from RNA transcripts. Using the HTBI primer set, a first-round RT-PCR was run on the TCR CDR3. Via MiXCR, TCRdb re-called the multiplex PCR reads, giving one row per CDR3 protein. This table has approximately 610,000 distinct CDR3 sequences, under 15% appearing once. Whole-study findings and limits: Onset of ophthalmopathy came a median roughly 6.9 months after the model predicted it. Blood shared most expanded thyroid clonotypes above 0.001.

Germline loops: CDR1 LGHDT, CDR2 YNNKEL (reference sequence). The length of the CDR3 is 12 residues. Trimming removed 3 bases from V and 2 bases from J, with 5 bases in between. At least ten counts were recorded for this clonotype. Its antigen is undetermined. The chain uses TRBV3-1 and TRBJ2-7; no reliable D call. The sequence came from a middle-aged woman with Graves' ophthalmopathy. Source material: blood. The CDR3 sequence: CASSHGTYEQYF. CDR3 in DNA: TGTGCCAGCAGCCACGGAACCTACGAGCAGTACTTC.